The rows below give T cell receptor beta chains drawn from one sample of a study of PD-1 blockade in classical Hodgkin lymphoma. Sequencing was performed with immunoSEQ multiplex PCR; in TCRdb, only in-frame clones are kept and a portion is missing. The sample lists approximately 99,000 clones, 81% seen once, with roughly 15% in the top ten. The sample here was peripheral blood mononuclear cells (PBMCs), taken before the second cycle of nivolumab. The source is a human donor with classical Hodgkin lymphoma. The CDR3 runs from the conserved cysteine through the conserved F or W. D genes are given only for firm matches. For some rows the clone size is stated as once, few or many, or as a class when expanded; others skip it.

d_call	clone_size	v_call	j_call	cdr3_nt	cdr3_aa
.	few	TRBV9	TRBJ2-3	TGTGCCAGCAGCGTTGGAAGGGTTACAGATACGCAGTATTTT	CASSVGRVTDTQYF
.	.	TRBV11-1	TRBJ2-2	TGTGTCAGCAGCTTCCTCCGTGGGGGGGAGCTGTTTTTT	CVSSFLRGGELFF
.	medium-sized	TRBV9	TRBJ2-5	TGTGCCAGCAGCGTAGGCCCCGGGACCCAGTACTTC	CASSVGPGTQYF
TRBD2	.	TRBV5-4	TRBJ2-1	TGTGCCAGCAGCTTAGGACTAGCGGGAGCCCGACCCAACAATGAGCAGTTCTTC	CASSLGLAGARPNNEQFF
TRBD1	.	TRBV10-3	TRBJ1-4	TGTGCCATCACAGGGGGCGAAGGGGAAAAACTGTTTTTT	CAITGGEGEKLFF
.	few	TRBV5-1	TRBJ1-2	TGCGCCAGCAGCTTGGAAACAGGGAGGCATGGCTACACCTTC	CASSLETGRHGYTF
.	.	TRBV5-5	TRBJ1-1	TGTGCCAGCAGCTTCGCGGGAAACACTGAAGCTTTCTTT	CASSFAGNTEAFF
TRBD2	.	TRBV9	TRBJ2-3	TGTGCCAGCAGCCCCGGGGGGGAAGGCACAGATACGCAGTATTTT	CASSPGGEGTDTQYF
.	.	TRBV11-3	TRBJ2-1	TGTGCCAGCAGCTTTGAGGGTGGAGGGCATGAGCAGTTCTTC	CASSFEGGGHEQFF
.	.	TRBV11-2	TRBJ2-7	TGTGCCAGCAGCTTAGCGGCTTCGGGGCAGTACTTC	CASSLAASGQYF
TRBD2	.	TRBV28	TRBJ2-7	TGTGCCGGATCACTAGCGGGAGGGCCTCAGCAGTACTTC	CAGSLAGGPQQYF
TRBD1	.	TRBV6-5	TRBJ2-2	TGTGCCAGCAGTTACTACAGGGGGCGAGGGACCGGGGAGCTGTTTTTT	CASSYYRGRGTGELFF
TRBD1	.	TRBV6-1	TRBJ1-5	TGTGCCAGCAGTCGCGACAGGGATCAGCCCCAGCATTTT	CASSRDRDQPQHF
.	.	TRBV15	TRBJ2-5	TGTGCCACCAGCAGATTGTTAGAAGAGACCCAGTACTTC	CATSRLLEETQYF
.	.	TRBV7-2	TRBJ1-3	TGTGCCAGCAGCTTAGGCCAGGGAAACACCATATATTTT	CASSLGQGNTIYF
.	.	TRBV5-1	TRBJ1-1	TGCGCCAGCAGCTGGATCCGACTCGGGCAGACTGAAGCTTTCTTT	CASSWIRLGQTEAFF
.	.	TRBV7-9	TRBJ2-7	TGTGCCAGCAGCTTAGTCGCCCTCGAGCAGTACTTC	CASSLVALEQYF
TRBD1	.	TRBV11-2	TRBJ2-5	TGTGCCAGCAGCTTAGGGGACAGGGGAGGGGAGACCCAGTACTTC	CASSLGDRGGETQYF